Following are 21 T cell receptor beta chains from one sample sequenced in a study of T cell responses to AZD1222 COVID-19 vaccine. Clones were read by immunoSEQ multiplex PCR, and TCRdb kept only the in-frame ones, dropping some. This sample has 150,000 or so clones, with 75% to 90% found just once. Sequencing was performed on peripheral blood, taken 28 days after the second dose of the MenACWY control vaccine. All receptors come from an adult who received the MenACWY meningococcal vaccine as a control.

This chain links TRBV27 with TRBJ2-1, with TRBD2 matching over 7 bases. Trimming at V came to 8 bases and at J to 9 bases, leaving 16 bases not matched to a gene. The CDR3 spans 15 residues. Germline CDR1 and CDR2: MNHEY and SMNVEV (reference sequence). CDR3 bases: TGTGCCAGCGGCCCCGGTGGACTAGGAGTTGGTGAGCAGTTCTTC. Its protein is CASGPGGLGVGEQFF.

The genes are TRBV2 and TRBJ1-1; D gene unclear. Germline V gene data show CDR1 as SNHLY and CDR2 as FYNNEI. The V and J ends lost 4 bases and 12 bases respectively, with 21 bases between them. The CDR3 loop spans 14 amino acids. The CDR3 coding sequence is TGTGCCAGCAGTGCCGTGAGTTCTAATAGTCCGTCTTTCTTT. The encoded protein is CASSAVSSNSPSFF.

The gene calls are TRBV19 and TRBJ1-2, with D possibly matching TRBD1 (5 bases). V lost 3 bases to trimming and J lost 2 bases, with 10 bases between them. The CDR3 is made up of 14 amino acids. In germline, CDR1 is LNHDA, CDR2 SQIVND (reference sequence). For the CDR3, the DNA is TGTGCCAGTAGTATTGTCCGGGGGAACTATGGCTACACCTTC. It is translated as CASSIVRGNYGYTF.

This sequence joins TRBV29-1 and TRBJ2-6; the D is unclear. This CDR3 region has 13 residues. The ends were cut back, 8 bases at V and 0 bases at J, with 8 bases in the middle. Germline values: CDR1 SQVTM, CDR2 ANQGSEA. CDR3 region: CSFTDSGANVLTF. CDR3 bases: TGCAGCTTCACAGACTCTGGGGCCAACGTCCTGACTTTC.

The CDR3 spells CAAGTSGSWTGELFF. In nucleotides, the CDR3 is TGTGCCGCAGGGACTAGCGGGAGTTGGACCGGGGAGCTGTTTTTT. The chain links TRBV24-1 to TRBJ2-2; 14 bases map to TRBD2. From germline, CDR1 is KGHDR and CDR2 SFDVKD. With V trimmed by 12 bases and J by 5 bases, 7 bases remained unmatched. The CDR3 has 15 residues.

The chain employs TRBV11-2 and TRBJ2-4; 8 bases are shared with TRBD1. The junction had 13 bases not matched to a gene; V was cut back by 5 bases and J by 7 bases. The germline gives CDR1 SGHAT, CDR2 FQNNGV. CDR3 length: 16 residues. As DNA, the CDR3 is TGTGCCAGCAGCCCCCCTGGCTTCCGGACAGGGAACATTCAGTACTTC. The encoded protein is CASSPPGFRTGNIQYF.

DNA of the CDR3: TGTGCCAGCAGTTTTGACGGAAGGAGTTCACCCCTCCACTTT. Residues: CASSFDGRSSPLHF. The chain employs TRBV27 and TRBJ1-6; D not resolved. Trimming cost V 3 bases and J 9 bases, with 12 bases left between them. Germline CDR1 is MNHEY and CDR2 is SMNVEV (reference sequence). This CDR3 has 14 residues.

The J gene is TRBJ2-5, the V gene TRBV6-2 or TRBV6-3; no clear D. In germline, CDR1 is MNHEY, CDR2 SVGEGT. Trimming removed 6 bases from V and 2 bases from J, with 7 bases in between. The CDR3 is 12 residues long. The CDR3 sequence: CASSSKQETQYF. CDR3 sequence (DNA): TGTGCCAGCAGCTCGAAACAAGAGACCCAGTACTTC.

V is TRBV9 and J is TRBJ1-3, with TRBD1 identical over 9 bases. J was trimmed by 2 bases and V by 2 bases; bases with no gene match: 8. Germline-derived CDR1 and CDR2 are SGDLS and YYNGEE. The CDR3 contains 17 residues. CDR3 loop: CASSVGTGSKTGNTIYF. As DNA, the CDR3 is TGTGCCAGCAGCGTTGGGACAGGGAGTAAGACTGGAAACACCATATATTTT. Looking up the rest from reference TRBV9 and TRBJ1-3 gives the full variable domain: DSGVTQTPKHLITATGQRVTLRCSPRSGDLSVYWYQQSLDQGLQFLIQYYNGEERAKGNILERFSAQQFPDLHSELNLSSLELGDSALYFCASSVGTGSKTGNTIYFGEGSWLTVV.

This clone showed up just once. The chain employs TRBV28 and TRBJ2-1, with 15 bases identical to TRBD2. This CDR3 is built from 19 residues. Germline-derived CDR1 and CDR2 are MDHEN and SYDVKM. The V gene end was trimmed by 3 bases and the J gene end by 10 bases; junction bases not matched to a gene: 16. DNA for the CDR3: TGTGCCAGCAGTTTTTTTAATGTTTGGGGACTAGCGGGAGGACACGAGCAGTTCTTC. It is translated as CASSFFNVWGLAGGHEQFF.

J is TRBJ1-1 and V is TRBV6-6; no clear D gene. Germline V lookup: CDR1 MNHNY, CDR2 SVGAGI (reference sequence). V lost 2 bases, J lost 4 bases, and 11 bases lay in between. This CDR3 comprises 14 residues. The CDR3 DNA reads TGTGCCAGCAGTTACCCCGACGAACGCACTGAAGCTTTCTTT. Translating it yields CASSYPDERTEAFF.

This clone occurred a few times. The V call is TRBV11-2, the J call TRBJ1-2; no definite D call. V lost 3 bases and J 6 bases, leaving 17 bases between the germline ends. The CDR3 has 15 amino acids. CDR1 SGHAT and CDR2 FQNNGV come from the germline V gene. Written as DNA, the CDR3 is TGTGCCAGCAGCTTTCAGGTGGGCACGGACGATGGCTACACCTTC. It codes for CASSFQVGTDDGYTF.

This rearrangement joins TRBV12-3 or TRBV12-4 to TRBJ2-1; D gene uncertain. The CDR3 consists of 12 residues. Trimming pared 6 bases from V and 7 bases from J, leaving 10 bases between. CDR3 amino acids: CASSLPPNEQFF. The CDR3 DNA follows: TGTGCCAGCAGCCTGCCCCCAAATGAGCAGTTCTTC.

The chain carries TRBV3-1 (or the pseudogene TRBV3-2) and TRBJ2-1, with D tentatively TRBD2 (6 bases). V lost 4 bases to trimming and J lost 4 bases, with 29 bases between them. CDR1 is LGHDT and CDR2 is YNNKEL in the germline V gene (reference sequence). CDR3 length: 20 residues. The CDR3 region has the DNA TGTGCCAGCAGCCCCCGAAAGCGGGCTAGCGCTCTGGGGCGGTACAATGAGCAGTTCTTC. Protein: CASSPRKRASALGRYNEQFF.

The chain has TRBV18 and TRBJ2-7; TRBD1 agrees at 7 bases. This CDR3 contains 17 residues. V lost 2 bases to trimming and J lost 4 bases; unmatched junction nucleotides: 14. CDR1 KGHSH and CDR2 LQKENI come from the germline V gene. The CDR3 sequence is CASSPSWSRTGSYEQYF. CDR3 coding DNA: TGTGCCAGCTCACCAAGTTGGTCGAGGACAGGCTCTTACGAGCAGTACTTC.

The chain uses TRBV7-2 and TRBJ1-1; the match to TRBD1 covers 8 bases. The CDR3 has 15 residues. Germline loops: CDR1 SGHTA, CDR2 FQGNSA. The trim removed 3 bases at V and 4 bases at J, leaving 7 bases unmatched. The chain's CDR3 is CASSLQGAGPTEAFF. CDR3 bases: TGTGCCAGCAGCTTGCAGGGGGCAGGCCCCACTGAAGCTTTCTTT.

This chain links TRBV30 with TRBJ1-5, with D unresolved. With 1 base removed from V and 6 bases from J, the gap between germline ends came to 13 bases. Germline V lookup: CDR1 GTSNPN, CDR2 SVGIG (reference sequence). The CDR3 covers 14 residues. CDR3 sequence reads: CAWSAHVEGQPQHF. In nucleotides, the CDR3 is TGTGCCTGGAGTGCCCACGTGGAAGGTCAGCCCCAGCATTTT. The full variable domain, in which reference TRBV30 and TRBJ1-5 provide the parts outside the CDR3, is SQTIHQWPATLVQPVGSPLSLECTVEGTSNPNLYWYRQAAGRGLQLLFYSVGIGQISSEVPQNLSASRPQDRQFILSSKKLLLSDSGFYLCAWSAHVEGQPQHFGDGTRLSIL.

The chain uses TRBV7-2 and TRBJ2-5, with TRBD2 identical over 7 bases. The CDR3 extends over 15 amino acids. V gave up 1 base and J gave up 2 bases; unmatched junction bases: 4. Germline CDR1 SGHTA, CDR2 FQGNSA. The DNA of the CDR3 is TGTGCCAGCAGCTTAGTGGCTAGCGGACAAGAGACCCAGTACTTC. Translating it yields CASSLVASGQETQYF.

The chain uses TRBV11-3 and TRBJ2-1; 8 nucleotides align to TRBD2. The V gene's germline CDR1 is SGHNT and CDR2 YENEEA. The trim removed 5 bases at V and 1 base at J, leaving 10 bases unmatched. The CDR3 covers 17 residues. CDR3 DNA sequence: TGTGCCAGCAGCCCTAGAAAAGCGGGAGCATCCTACAATGAGCAGTTCTTC. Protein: CASSPRKAGASYNEQFF.

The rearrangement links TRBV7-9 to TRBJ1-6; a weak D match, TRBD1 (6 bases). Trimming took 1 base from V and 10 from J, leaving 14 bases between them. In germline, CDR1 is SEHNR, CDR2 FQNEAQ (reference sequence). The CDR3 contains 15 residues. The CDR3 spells CASSLGGTRGSPLHF. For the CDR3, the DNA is TGTGCCAGCAGCTTAGGAGGGACAAGGGGCTCACCCCTCCACTTT.

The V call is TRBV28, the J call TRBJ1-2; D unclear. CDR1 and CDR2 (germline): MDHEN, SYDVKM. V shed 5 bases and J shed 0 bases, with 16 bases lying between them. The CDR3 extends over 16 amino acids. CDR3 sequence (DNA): TGTGCCAGCAGTACACCTCTAGGCCCCTCTAACTATGGCTACACCTTC. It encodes CASSTPLGPSNYGYTF.